These 32 T cell receptor beta chains came from one sample sequenced in a study of T cells after yellow fever vaccination. TCRdb independently ran MiXCR on the 5' RACE reads; one entry per CDR3 protein. The table includes approximately 240,000 distinct CDR3 sequences, approximately 3.5% detected once. Here the sequenced sample was PBMCs, taken 15 days after the yellow fever booster vaccination. Receptor source: a man in his late teens or twenties who received the YFV17D yellow fever vaccine.

This clonotype was seen repeatedly, ten times or more. The V gene is TRBV6-1, the J gene TRBJ2-5, with 9 positions matching TRBD2. J was trimmed by 5 bases and V by 2 bases; bases with no gene match: 6. This CDR3 comprises 15 residues. In germline, CDR1 is MNHNS, CDR2 SASEGT. The CDR3 sequence: CASSETAGGPETQYF. The DNA of the CDR3 is TGTGCCAGCAGTGAAACGGCGGGGGGGCCTGAGACCCAGTACTTC.

This clonotype has ten or more counts. The chain combines TRBV10-3 with TRBJ2-5, with D maybe TRBD2 (7 bases). This CDR3 is 15 amino acids long. Trimming removed 3 bases from V and 1 base from J, with 12 bases in between. Germline CDR1 ENHRY, CDR2 SYGVKD. The CDR3 sequence: CAISEWGGLQETQYF. The DNA for the CDR3 is TGTGCCATCAGTGAATGGGGGGGGCTCCAAGAGACCCAGTACTTC.

This clonotype was counted ten times or more. The V call is TRBV12-3 or TRBV12-4, the J call TRBJ1-2; weak D call: TRBD1 (5 bases). The CDR3 is 14 amino acids. The V gene lost 7 bases and the J gene lost 8 bases, with 20 bases spanning the gap. CDR3 in DNA: TGTGCCAGCACCCAAAGGGGAGGGTACAGGGGCTACACCTTC. Encoded protein: CASTQRGGYRGYTF.

This clonotype has a count of ten or more. The V and J genes are TRBV5-1 and TRBJ2-5, with TRBD1 as a possible D gene (6 bases). V dropped 3 bases and J dropped 5 bases, with 14 bases sitting between them. CDR3 length: 14 amino acids. Looked up from germline, CDR1 is SGHRS and CDR2 is YFSETQ. The CDR3 region is CASSSYTGYETQYF. CDR3 sequence (DNA): TGCGCCAGCAGCTCATATACAGGGTACGAGACCCAGTACTTC.

This clonotype was found many times. This chain joins TRBV7-3 and TRBJ2-4, with D perhaps matching TRBD1 or TRBD2 (5 bases each). This CDR3 comprises 14 residues. CDR1 is SGHTA, CDR2 FQGTGA, per germline. The V gene lost 5 bases and the J gene lost 4 bases, with 12 bases spanning the gap. The CDR3 DNA reads TGTGCCAGCAGCGATGGGACCGGGAAAAACATTCAGTACTTC. Amino acids: CASSDGTGKNIQYF.

This clonotype was seen at least ten times. The V call is TRBV6-5, the J call TRBJ2-1, with 9 bases that match TRBD2. Losses at the gene ends were 8 bases for V and 4 bases for J; bases not matched to a gene: 6. The CDR3 runs to 14 residues. Germline V gives CDR1 MNHEY, CDR2 SVGAGI. CDR3 in DNA: TGTGCCAGCGGAGAAGCGGGGGGATACAATGAGCAGTTCTTC. It yields the protein CASGEAGGYNEQFF.

This clonotype appeared many times. The chain uses TRBV6-5 and TRBJ1-2, with unresolved D. CDR3 length: 12 residues. In germline, CDR1 is MNHEY, CDR2 SVGAGI. Trimming removed 9 bases at V and 4 bases at J, with 12 bases between. CDR3 DNA: TGTGCCAGTTCCACCAATCTCTATGGCTACACCTTC. Translation: CASSTNLYGYTF.

This clonotype was seen repeatedly, ten times or more. The genes are TRBV19 and TRBJ1-1, with 8 bases identical to TRBD1. V shed 8 bases and J 7 bases; nucleotides not matched to a gene: 6. The CDR3 totals 12 residues. Germline V gives CDR1 LNHDA, CDR2 SQIVND (reference sequence). CDR3 region: CASRDRGLEAFF. CDR3 sequence (DNA): TGTGCCAGTCGCGACAGGGGCCTTGAAGCTTTCTTT.

In this sample, this clonotype turned up many times. This chain uses TRBV7-2 with TRBJ2-1; 7 nucleotides agree with TRBD2. The J segment lost 4 bases and the V segment lost 2 bases, leaving 5 bases of the junction unmatched. The CDR3 extends over 15 amino acids. The germline V gene has CDR1 SGHTA and CDR2 FQGNSA. The CDR3 is CASSLWGGVYNEQFF. The CDR3, as DNA: TGTGCCAGCAGCTTATGGGGGGGGGTTTACAATGAGCAGTTCTTC.

This clonotype was observed many times. The chain is built from TRBV5-1 and TRBJ1-2, with a weak D call TRBD1 (5 bases). This CDR3 contains 14 residues. Trimming took 0 bases from V and 6 from J, leaving 12 bases between them. Germline CDR1 and CDR2: SGHRS and YFSETQ. Here the CDR3 reads CASSLEWQGDGYTF. CDR3 nucleotides: TGCGCCAGCAGCTTGGAGTGGCAGGGTGATGGCTACACCTTC.

This clonotype was counted ten times or more. The V and J genes are TRBV5-1 and TRBJ2-3; 8 bases line up with TRBD1. Germline trimming cut 2 bases from V and 1 base from J; bases unmatched to any gene: 9. This CDR3 region has 17 residues. CDR1 and CDR2 (germline): SGHRS, YFSETQ. CDR3 protein: CASSFLRTGSGTDTQYF. CDR3 DNA: TGCGCCAGCAGCTTCCTGCGGACAGGGTCGGGCACAGATACGCAGTATTTT.

Ten or more counts support this clonotype. The V call is TRBV7-2, the J call TRBJ2-3; D gene ambiguous. V lost 8 bases to trimming and J lost 5 bases, with 17 bases between them. The CDR3 contains 14 residues. Germline loops: CDR1 SGHTA, CDR2 FQGNSA. CDR3 region: CASLRRGARDTQYF. Written as DNA, the CDR3 is TGTGCCAGCCTCCGACGAGGAGCAAGAGATACGCAGTATTTT.

The table lists this clonotype with many counts. The chain employs TRBV6-6 and TRBJ2-5; the D gene could be TRBD1 or TRBD2 (5 bases each). CDR3 length: 16 amino acids. The V end was cut by 0 bases, the J end by 5 bases, with 16 bases between. Germline CDR1 MNHNY, CDR2 SVGAGI (reference sequence). The CDR3 bases are TGTGCCAGCAGTTACTCCCTCAGGGACCTTAAGGAGACCCAGTACTTC. Its protein product is CASSYSLRDLKETQYF.

Only a few counts were recorded for this clonotype. The chain joins TRBV10-3 to TRBJ2-7; TRBD1 matches at 8 bases. Losses at the gene ends were 10 bases for V and 7 bases for J; bases not matched to a gene: 9. Per germline, CDR1 ENHRY and CDR2 SYGVKD. CDR3 size: 12 residues. CDR3 region: CASAQGAGEQYF. The DNA of the CDR3 is TGTGCCAGCGCTCAGGGGGCCGGGGAGCAGTACTTC.

This clonotype was seen more than once but under ten times. The chain combines TRBV3-1 with TRBJ1-4; D gene uncertain. CDR1 and CDR2 from the germline V gene are LGHDT and YNNKEL (reference sequence). This CDR3 has 14 amino acids. V was clipped by 7 bases and J by 5 bases, with 14 bases between them. The CDR3 sequence is CASTLRAANEKLFF. In nucleotides, the CDR3 is TGTGCCAGCACCCTCCGTGCGGCCAATGAAAAACTGTTTTTT.

This clonotype appeared many times. The rearrangement uses TRBV20-1 and TRBJ1-1, with 8 positions matching TRBD1. This CDR3 has 16 amino acids. Germline CDR1 reads DFQATT; CDR2 reads SNEGSKA (reference sequence). V trimming: 4 bases; J trimming: 1 base; junction bases outside the gene matches: 11. CDR3 protein: CSATGTGGAPNTEAFF. As DNA, the CDR3 is TGCAGTGCTACCGGGACAGGAGGGGCCCCGAACACTGAAGCTTTCTTT.

This clonotype was observed at least ten times. V and J are TRBV5-1 and TRBJ2-2, with TRBD2 identical over 7 bases. The CDR3 has 15 residues. The V segment lost 3 bases and the J segment 2 bases; nucleotides outside the gene matches: 4. Germline CDR1 is SGHRS and CDR2 is YFSETQ. This CDR3 reads CASSYRGGNTGELFF. CDR3 sequence (DNA): TGCGCCAGCAGCTACCGCGGGGGTAACACCGGGGAGCTGTTTTTT.

This clonotype occurred many times. The chain is built from TRBV12-3 or TRBV12-4 and TRBJ1-1, with D tentatively TRBD1 (6 bases). This CDR3 is built from 17 residues. Deletions cut 5 bases from V and 0 bases from J, with 19 bases between. CDR3 coding DNA: TGTGCCAGCAGTCGAGGTTATGGACAGTCCATGAACACTGAAGCTTTCTTT. Translating it yields CASSRGYGQSMNTEAFF.

This clonotype was seen ten or more times. This sequence joins TRBV2 and TRBJ1-4; D not certain. CDR3 length equals 12 residues. Trimming cost V 7 bases and J 12 bases, with 15 bases left between them. Germline loops: CDR1 SNHLY, CDR2 FYNNEI. Here the CDR3 DNA reads TGTGCCAGCACAGGACCTTTCATAGAACTGTTTTTT. Translating it yields CASTGPFIELFF.

This clonotype was recorded many times. The chain carries TRBV13 and TRBJ2-2; 9 positions agree with TRBD2. Germline values: CDR1 PRHDT, CDR2 FYEKMQ (reference sequence). The CDR3 has 17 amino acids. V was pared by 0 bases and J by 5 bases, with 7 bases of the junction left unmatched. Here the CDR3 DNA reads TGTGCCAGCAGCTTAGGCCGGCGGGGGGGCCGAACCGGGGAGCTGTTTTTT. This translates into CASSLGRRGGRTGELFF.

In its sample, this clonotype was seen many times. The chain recombines TRBV25-1 with TRBJ2-2; D possibly uses TRBD1 or TRBD2 (5 bases each). The CDR3 spans 18 residues. Trimming removed 3 bases from V and 6 bases from J, with 23 bases in between. Looked up from germline, CDR1 is MGHDK and CDR2 is SYGVNS. CDR3 nucleotide sequence: TGTGCCAGCAGTGATTCCGTTCCAGGGCGGGTTTTTGCCGGGGAGCTGTTTTTT. It specifies CASSDSVPGRVFAGELFF.

This clonotype appeared many times. A read error may produce the germline difference seen at one junction end. The chain uses TRBV7-2 and TRBJ2-7, with a weak D call TRBD2 (6 bases). There are 13 residues in the CDR3. The germline CDR1 and CDR2 sequences are SGHTA and FQGNSA. CDR3 in amino acids: CASSLAQTYEQYF. CDR3 sequence (DNA): TGTGCCAGCAGCCTAGCGCAGACCTACGAGCAGTACTTC.

This clonotype was found many times. J is TRBJ2-3 and V is TRBV5-1; 7 bases fit TRBD1. The V gene end was trimmed by 3 bases and the J gene end by 7 bases; junction bases not matched to a gene: 5. CDR3 length equals 13 residues. Germline V CDR1 and CDR2: SGHRS, YFSETQ. CDR3 loop: CASSSQDRHTQYF. The CDR3 DNA sequence: TGCGCCAGCAGCTCGCAGGACAGGCATACGCAGTATTTT. The whole variable domain, remainder taken from reference TRBV5-1 and TRBJ2-3, is KAGVTQTPRYLIKTRGQQVTLSCSPISGHRSVSWYQQTPGQGLQFLFEYFSETQRNKGNFPGRFSGRQFSNSRSEMNVSTLELGDSALYLCASSSQDRHTQYFGPGTRLTVL.

This clonotype was detected ten times or more. The chain combines TRBV25-1 with TRBJ2-3; D uncertain. CDR3 length: 16 residues. V was shortened by 2 bases and J by 0 bases, with 12 bases between the two germline ends. The germline CDR1 and CDR2 sequences are MGHDK and SYGVNS. The CDR3 reads CASSEPSLISTDTQYF. The CDR3 nucleotides read TGTGCCAGCAGTGAACCCAGCCTAATTAGCACAGATACGCAGTATTTT.

This clonotype was observed at least ten times. In DNA, the CDR3 is TGTGCCAGCAGTTACTCGACGAGAGGGGCCAATCAGCCCCAGCATTTT. Translation gives CASSYSTRGANQPQHF. The gene calls are TRBV6-6 and TRBJ1-5; the D gene is possibly TRBD1 (5 bases). From germline, CDR1 is MNHNY and CDR2 SVGAGI (reference sequence). Between the trimmed V and J ends, which lost 0 bases and 3 bases, there was a span of 12 bases. The CDR3 length is 16 residues.

At least ten counts were recorded for this clonotype. J is TRBJ1-2 and V is TRBV7-9, with D perhaps TRBD1 (5 bases). The germline gives CDR1 SEHNR, CDR2 FQNEAQ (reference sequence). The germline V and J ends were trimmed by 4 bases and 7 bases, with 13 bases remaining between them. The CDR3 has 13 amino acids. CDR3 loop: CASSSLQGGGYTF. CDR3 DNA sequence: TGTGCCAGCAGCTCGCTTCAGGGAGGTGGCTACACCTTC.

This clonotype occurred many times. The chain has TRBV5-1 and TRBJ2-1, with TRBD2 matching 9 bases. V gave up 1 base and J gave up 6 bases; unmatched junction bases: 5. CDR3 length: 15 amino acids. The germline V gene has CDR1 SGHRS and CDR2 YFSETQ. The CDR3 sequence: CASSLSLAGTNEQFF. The CDR3 coding sequence is TGCGCCAGCAGCTTGTCCCTAGCGGGGACCAATGAGCAGTTCTTC.

This clonotype was seen many times. The chain joins TRBV7-8 to TRBJ1-1; D is unclear. This CDR3 is built from 14 residues. V gave up 5 bases and J gave up 2 bases, with 12 bases separating them. Germline V lookup: CDR1 SGHVS, CDR2 FQNEAQ. CDR3 in DNA: TGTGCCAGCAGCCCTTTTGGAGTAAACACTGAAGCTTTCTTT. As protein: CASSPFGVNTEAFF.

The table lists this clonotype with many counts. The CDR3 DNA reads TGCAGTGCCCCAGAGAGGGAGGGCTACACCTTC. Translated: CSAPEREGYTF. This chain connects TRBV20-1 to TRBJ1-2; D unresolved. From germline, CDR1 is DFQATT and CDR2 SNEGSKA (reference sequence). The CDR3 totals 11 residues. V shed 6 bases and J shed 8 bases, with 13 bases lying between them.

The chain combines TRBV7-3 with TRBJ1-2, with 7 bases lining up with TRBD1. V lost 1 base to trimming and J lost 6 bases; unmatched junction nucleotides: 2. The CDR3 covers 13 residues. CDR1 is SGHTA, CDR2 FQGTGA, per germline. CDR3 loop: CASSLNTGDGYTF. DNA for the CDR3: TGTGCCAGCAGCTTAAATACAGGGGATGGCTACACCTTC.

At least ten counts were recorded for this clonotype. The rearrangement links TRBV28 to TRBJ2-5; either TRBD1 or TRBD2 may fit D (5 bases each). This CDR3 comprises 12 residues. V was pared by 5 bases and J by 1 base, with 5 bases between. The germline V gene has CDR1 MDHEN and CDR2 SYDVKM. The CDR3 spells CASSGGQETQYF. CDR3 DNA sequence: TGTGCCAGCAGTGGGGGCCAAGAGACCCAGTACTTC.

The rearrangement uses TRBV6-6 and TRBJ1-3; possible D gene TRBD1, 5 bases. CDR3 length: 17 residues. Germline V gene lookup returns CDR1 MNHNY and CDR2 SVGAGI (reference sequence). The V gene lost 2 bases and the J gene lost 0 bases, with 14 bases spanning the gap. CDR3 sequence (DNA): TGTGCCAGCAGTTACCCGCGGCGGGGGTCCTCTGGAAACACCATATATTTT. This codes for CASSYPRRGSSGNTIYF.